Shown below are 20 T cell receptor beta chains from a single sample sequenced in a study of blood T cell repertoires in COVID-19. The repertoire was sequenced with immunoSEQ multiplex PCR; TCRdb's copy has only in-frame clones and lacks some. The repertoire includes about 35,000 clones, about 89% of them detected once, and around 40% sits in the top ten. The sample comprised peripheral blood. These receptors originate from a human donor in a cohort sampled during active COVID-19.

This chain connects TRBV19 to TRBJ2-7, with 9 bases lining up with TRBD1. The V gene's germline CDR1 is LNHDA and CDR2 SQIVND (reference sequence). The junction had 13 bases not matched to a gene; V was cut back by 1 base and J by 3 bases. The CDR3 spans 18 residues. The CDR3 reads CASSIGGQGPKSLYEQYF. The CDR3 region has the DNA TGTGCCAGTAGTATAGGAGGACAGGGGCCTAAGTCCCTCTACGAGCAGTACTTC.

The chain links TRBV5-1 to TRBJ2-3, with D perhaps matching TRBD1 (7 bases). The CDR3 loop spans 16 amino acids. Germline CDR1 and CDR2: SGHRS and YFSETQ. Between the trimmed V and J ends, which lost 3 bases and 0 bases, there was a span of 14 bases. The CDR3 loop reads CASSSQGGPSTDTQYF. DNA for the CDR3: TGCGCCAGCAGCTCGCAGGGGGGTCCTAGCACAGATACGCAGTATTTT.

V gene TRBV29-1 combines with J gene TRBJ2-7; D gene uncertain. V lost 5 bases to trimming and J lost 4 bases, with 18 bases between them. Germline CDR1 and CDR2: SQVTM and ANQGSEA. The CDR3 length is 14 residues. CDR3 bases: TGCAGCGTTTTGACTCCGGGTCTTAGTTACGAGCAGTACTTC. It encodes CSVLTPGLSYEQYF.

The J gene is TRBJ2-7, the V gene TRBV7-9, with D hard to call. There are 15 residues in the CDR3. Trimming left V 2 bases short and J 0 bases short, with 11 bases between. Germline CDR1 is SEHNR and CDR2 is FQNEAQ (reference sequence). This CDR3 reads CASSLSRVGSYEQYF. The CDR3 DNA follows: TGTGCCAGCAGCTTATCTCGGGTAGGCTCCTACGAGCAGTACTTC.

V and J are TRBV28 and TRBJ1-2; 9 positions match TRBD1. This CDR3 has 13 residues. The V gene's germline CDR1 is MDHEN and CDR2 SYDVKM. J was trimmed by 8 bases and V by 6 bases; bases with no gene match: 7. The CDR3 region is CASRTQGARGYTF. CDR3 in DNA: TGTGCCAGCAGGACACAGGGGGCGCGGGGCTACACCTTC.

To note about this clone: One end of the junction is discordant with germline, which a read error may explain. The J gene is TRBJ1-1, the V gene TRBV2, with D possibly TRBD1 on 5 matching bases. This CDR3 is 10 amino acids long. The germline V gene encodes CDR1 SNHLY and CDR2 FYNNEI. DNA for the CDR3: TGTGCCAGCAGTGAAGCCGGGACTTACTTT. It is translated as CASSEAGTYF. The whole variable domain, filled in from reference TRBV2 and TRBJ1-1, reads EPEVTQTPSHQVTQMGQEVILRCVPISNHLYFYWYRQILGQKVEFLVSFYNNEISEKSEIFDDQFSVERPDGSNFTLKIRSTKLEDSAMYFCASSEAGTYFGQGTRLTVV.

V and J are TRBV6-5 and TRBJ1-2; the D gene is possibly TRBD1 (6 bases). Trimming removed 1 base at V and 5 bases at J, with 8 bases between. The CDR3 is 13 amino acids. From germline, CDR1 is MNHEY and CDR2 SVGAGI. CDR3 protein: CASSYYRGYGYTF. CDR3 nucleotides: TGTGCCAGCAGTTACTATAGGGGGTATGGCTACACCTTC.

This chain connects TRBV3-1 (or the pseudogene TRBV3-2) to TRBJ1-5, with 8 bases lining up with TRBD1. The trim removed 6 bases at V and 2 bases at J, leaving 3 bases unmatched. The CDR3 contains 14 residues. The germline gives CDR1 LGHDT, CDR2 YNNKEL (reference sequence). The CDR3: CASSQGAGNQPQHF. The CDR3 DNA sequence: TGTGCCAGCAGTCAGGGGGCTGGCAATCAGCCCCAGCATTTT.

The chain has TRBV2 and TRBJ2-2, with a tentative D call TRBD2 (6 bases). The germline V gene encodes CDR1 SNHLY and CDR2 FYNNEI. This CDR3 comprises 14 residues. Trimming stripped 6 bases from V and 2 bases from J, with 10 bases between. The DNA of the CDR3 is TGTGCCAGCAGCATAGCGGAAAACACCGGGGAGCTGTTTTTT. It is translated as CASSIAENTGELFF.

A few counts support this clone. The V and J genes are TRBV5-1 and TRBJ2-2; TRBD1 agrees at 7 bases. After removal of 5 bases from V and 5 bases from J, the junction contained 9 bases not matched to a gene. CDR1 is SGHRS, CDR2 YFSETQ, per germline. The CDR3 runs 15 residues. The CDR3 DNA reads as TGCGCCAGCAGGCCGACAGGGAGCTGGACCGGGGAGCTGTTTTTT. Translating it yields CASRPTGSWTGELFF.

The rearrangement uses TRBV10-3 and TRBJ2-7, with TRBD2 as a possible D gene (5 bases). Germline V gene data show CDR1 as ENHRY and CDR2 as SYGVKD. Trimming stripped 5 bases from V and 2 bases from J, with 10 bases between. The CDR3 length is 13 residues. Here the CDR3 DNA reads TGTGCCATCAGTCCCGACGGGACCTACGAGCAGTACTTC. Its protein product is CAISPDGTYEQYF.

The chain is built from TRBV7-2 and TRBJ1-2; 8 nucleotides match TRBD1. This CDR3 is built from 16 residues. The ends lost 4 bases at V and 4 bases at J; junction bases unmatched: 11. Germline V CDR1 and CDR2: SGHTA, FQGNSA. CDR3 in DNA: TGTGCCAGCAGCTCGGCCGGGACAGGAGGGGGCTATGGCTACACCTTC. As protein: CASSSAGTGGGYGYTF.

The rearrangement joins TRBV27 to TRBJ2-5; TRBD1 agrees at 10 bases. The CDR3 has 15 amino acids. Germline V gene data show CDR1 as MNHEY and CDR2 as SMNVEV (reference sequence). The trim removed 4 bases at V and 6 bases at J, leaving 8 bases unmatched. CDR3 residues: CASSSGTGALKTQYF. CDR3 nucleotides: TGTGCCAGCAGTTCCGGGACAGGGGCGTTGAAGACCCAGTACTTC.

V and J are TRBV6-2 or TRBV6-3 and TRBJ2-7; TRBD1 matches 9 bases. The CDR3 sequence is 14 residues long. V trimming: 3 bases; J trimming: 6 bases; junction bases outside the gene matches: 6. Germline V gene data show CDR1 as MNHEY and CDR2 as SVGEGT. In nucleotides, the CDR3 is TGTGCCAGCAGTTATTTGGGACAGGGTACCGAGCAGTACTTC. Translated, it gives CASSYLGQGTEQYF.

Remarks on this clone: Sequence at one end of the junction differs from germline and may be a read error. This chain connects TRBV5-6 to TRBJ2-3; 12 bases fit TRBD2. The germline V gene encodes CDR1 SGHDT and CDR2 YYEEEE. The CDR3 runs to 17 residues. Here the CDR3 DNA reads TGTGCCAGCAGTTTGGCACTAGCGGGGGGACCGACAGATACGCAGTATTTT. It is translated as CASSLALAGGPTDTQYF.

V is TRBV9 and J is TRBJ2-7; 12 nucleotides match TRBD1. The CDR3 is 18 residues long. V lost 3 bases and J lost 0; bases outside the gene matches: 10. Germline-derived CDR1 and CDR2 are SGDLS and YYNGEE. DNA of the CDR3: TGTGCCAGCAGCGGGGGACAGGGGGCGCTGACCTCCTCCTACGAGCAGTACTTC. Its protein is CASSGGQGALTSSYEQYF.

This chain links TRBV10-1 with TRBJ1-3; D is undetermined. The germline V gene has CDR1 WNHNN and CDR2 SYGVQD (reference sequence). The CDR3 runs to 15 residues. With 4 bases removed from V and 0 bases from J, the gap between germline ends came to 10 bases. CDR3 bases: TGCGCCAGCAGTGCGGGGAAGAACTCTGGAAACACCATATATTTT. Its translation: CASSAGKNSGNTIYF.

The chain recombines TRBV4-3 with TRBJ1-2, with 7 bases that match TRBD1. The V gene end was trimmed by 4 bases and the J gene end by 5 bases; junction bases not matched to a gene: 7. CDR1 and CDR2 (germline): LGHNA, YSLEER. This CDR3 is 14 amino acids long. Written as DNA, the CDR3 is TGCGCCAGCAGCCCAGGACAGGTTCATTATGGCTACACCTTC. Amino acids: CASSPGQVHYGYTF.

The chain has TRBV2 and TRBJ2-7; D unclear. The CDR3 covers 11 residues. Trimming took 6 bases from V and 3 from J, leaving 6 bases between them. Germline V gene sequence: CDR1 SNHLY, CDR2 FYNNEI. CDR3 sequence: CASRGHYEQYF. The CDR3 DNA follows: TGTGCCAGCAGGGGCCACTACGAGCAGTACTTC.

This chain joins TRBV6-5 and TRBJ1-4; 9 nucleotides align to TRBD1. CDR3 length equals 14 residues. Germline V CDR1 and CDR2: MNHEY, SVGAGI. V shed 6 bases and J 8 bases; nucleotides not matched to a gene: 7. CDR3 region: CASRPGTGREKLFF. As DNA, the CDR3 is TGTGCCAGCAGACCCGGGACAGGGCGAGAAAAACTGTTTTTT.